Shown below are 24 T cell receptor beta chains from a single sample sequenced in a study of T cell repertoires in cytomegalovirus infection. What these receptors recognize is not known. TCRdb reprocessed the reads with MiXCR, giving one entry per CDR3 protein. Among 640,000 or so distinct CDR3 sequences listed, around 31% were seen once. The sequences come from cultured PBMCs, collected from culture after CMV antigen stimulation. These receptors all come from a human donor in good health (CMV status not recorded). Some clones in this sample may be carry-over from other donors' samples.

The chain uses TRBV4-3 and TRBJ2-6; D remains unclear. CDR1 and CDR2 (germline): LGHNA, YSLEER. V lost 4 bases and J lost 1, with 11 bases in between. This CDR3 spans 16 amino acids. The CDR3, as DNA: TGCGCCAGCAGCCTCTACCTAGGGTCTGGGGCCAACGTCCTGACTTTC. This translates into CASSLYLGSGANVLTF.

This clonotype showed up just a few times. The rearrangement uses TRBV20-1 and TRBJ2-1, with 8 bases fitting TRBD2. Germline loops: CDR1 DFQATT, CDR2 SNEGSKA (reference sequence). The length of the CDR3 is 15 residues. J was trimmed by 8 bases and V by 3 bases; bases with no gene match: 12. The CDR3 sequence: CSASGGSGSSDEQFF. The CDR3 nucleotides read TGCAGTGCTAGCGGGGGGAGCGGGAGCTCGGATGAGCAGTTCTTC.

This clonotype has only a few counts. V usage is TRBV7-4 and J usage is TRBJ2-5, with 12 bases fitting TRBD1. Trimming cost V 3 bases and J 5 bases; bases outside gene matches: 4. This CDR3 comprises 15 residues. Germline V CDR1 and CDR2: SGHVT, SQSDAQ. The CDR3 DNA follows: TGTGCCAGCAGCTTGGGACAGGGGGCGAAGGAGACCCAGTACTTC. Translating it yields CASSLGQGAKETQYF.

This chain uses TRBV7-8 with TRBJ2-7; TRBD2 matches 14 bases. The CDR3 has 20 amino acids. Looked up from germline, CDR1 is SGHVS and CDR2 is FQNEAQ. J lost 4 bases, V lost 5 bases, and 19 bases had no gene match. The CDR3, as DNA: TGTGCCAGCAGCCCCTCCGAGGGACTAGCGGGAGTCAATTGGCCTTACGAGCAGTACTTC. Translated: CASSPSEGLAGVNWPYEQYF. Full variable domain (outside the CDR3, taken from reference TRBV7-8 and TRBJ2-7): GAGVSQSPRYKVAKRGQDVALRCDPISGHVSLFWYQQALGQGPEFLTYFQNEAQLDKSGLPSDRFFAERPEGSVSTLKIQRTQQEDSAVYLCASSPSEGLAGVNWPYEQYFGPGTRLTVT.

The V and J genes are TRBV30 and TRBJ2-7; 7 bases are shared with TRBD1. Per the germline V gene, CDR1 is GTSNPN and CDR2 is SVGIG (reference sequence). V gave up 0 bases and J gave up 8 bases; unmatched junction bases: 22. The CDR3 runs 18 residues. The DNA of the CDR3 is TGTGCCTGGAGTGTGAACAGGGGACGTCCCTACCACTCTGGAAAGCAGTACTTC. The encoded protein is CAWSVNRGRPYHSGKQYF.

J is TRBJ2-3 and V is TRBV19; D not resolved. The ends were cut back, 3 bases at V and 6 bases at J, with 16 bases in the middle. This CDR3 spans 15 amino acids. The germline gives CDR1 LNHDA, CDR2 SQIVND (reference sequence). This CDR3 reads CASSMPKVGRDTQYF. CDR3 coding DNA: TGTGCCAGTAGTATGCCCAAGGTAGGGCGGGATACGCAGTATTTT. The complete variable domain, with remaining parts taken from reference TRBV19 and TRBJ2-3, reads DGGITQSPKYLFRKEGQNVTLSCEQNLNHDAMYWYRQDPGQGLRLIYYSQIVNDFQKGDIAEGYSVSREKKESFPLTVTSAQKNPTAFYLCASSMPKVGRDTQYFGPGTRLTVL.

This clonotype was seen more than once but under ten times. The V gene is TRBV5-4, the J gene TRBJ2-3; 8 positions match TRBD2. Germline V CDR1 and CDR2: SGHNT, YYREEE (reference sequence). After removal of 5 bases from V and 1 base from J, the junction contained 15 bases not matched to a gene. The CDR3 covers 18 residues. The CDR3 DNA reads TGTGCCAGCAGAGAGGCGACGGGAGGGGGGCCGGGCACAGATACGCAGTATTTT. The encoded protein is CASREATGGGPGTDTQYF.

V is TRBV12-3 or TRBV12-4 and J is TRBJ2-7; D might be TRBD1 (5 bases). Trimming stripped 1 base from V and 2 bases from J, with 15 bases between. The CDR3 has 16 amino acids. The CDR3 sequence: CASSLGGPTGTYEQYF. The CDR3 bases are TGTGCCAGCAGTTTAGGAGGACCCACAGGCACCTACGAGCAGTACTTC.

The V call is TRBV27, the J call TRBJ1-5; the D gene is possibly TRBD1 (5 bases). Germline V gene lookup returns CDR1 MNHEY and CDR2 SMNVEV (reference sequence). There are 14 residues in the CDR3. V shed 6 bases and J shed 6 bases, with 15 bases lying between them. CDR3: CASSHQGFSQPQHF. CDR3 in DNA: TGTGCCAGCAGCCATCAGGGTTTCAGTCAGCCCCAGCATTTT.

This clonotype was found a few times. The chain uses TRBV6-6 and TRBJ2-1; TRBD2 agrees at 13 bases. The V gene's germline CDR1 is MNHNY and CDR2 SVGAGI (reference sequence). The J segment lost 5 bases and the V segment lost 4 bases, leaving 5 bases of the junction unmatched. CDR3 length: 16 amino acids. The CDR3 region has the DNA TGTGCCAGCAGTTCCATGGGACTAGCGGGAAACAATGAGCAGTTCTTC. It specifies CASSSMGLAGNNEQFF.

V gene TRBV18 combines with J gene TRBJ1-1, with TRBD1 matching 12 bases. With 8 bases clipped from V and 0 bases from J, the junction kept 7 bases outside the gene matches. Looked up from germline, CDR1 is KGHSH and CDR2 is LQKENI. The CDR3 is 16 residues long. The chain's CDR3 is CASREGQGAMNTEAFF. CDR3 in DNA: TGTGCCAGCCGCGAGGGACAGGGGGCAATGAACACTGAAGCTTTCTTT.

The rearrangement uses TRBV19 and TRBJ1-3; unclear D gene. Germline-derived CDR1 and CDR2 are LNHDA and SQIVND (reference sequence). This CDR3 has 13 residues. V lost 7 bases and J 0 bases, leaving 7 bases between the germline ends. CDR3 region: CASNRRSGNTIYF. CDR3 DNA sequence: TGTGCCAGTAATCGGCGCTCTGGAAACACCATATATTTT.

This chain links TRBV6-6 with TRBJ1-2, with D uncertain. Germline V lookup: CDR1 MNHNY, CDR2 SVGAGI (reference sequence). CDR3 length: 13 amino acids. The ends were cut back, 6 bases at V and 4 bases at J, with 12 bases in the middle. The CDR3 protein is CASSPGPRYGYTF. The CDR3 coding sequence is TGTGCCAGCAGCCCTGGGCCCCGCTATGGCTACACCTTC.

The rearrangement links TRBV18 to TRBJ1-5; D gene ambiguous. The CDR3 sequence is 13 residues long. The V and J ends lost 3 bases and 11 bases respectively, with 14 bases between them. Per germline, CDR1 KGHSH and CDR2 LQKENI. Here the CDR3 DNA reads TGTGCCAGCTCACCGACCTGGACCGGGACCCAGCATTTT. Protein product: CASSPTWTGTQHF.

The table lists this clonotype with a few counts. V usage is TRBV28 and J usage is TRBJ2-4; D might be TRBD1 or TRBD2, each matching 5 bases. Trimming removed 5 bases from V and 6 bases from J, with 14 bases in between. This CDR3 is 14 amino acids long. Per germline, CDR1 MDHEN and CDR2 SYDVKM. DNA for the CDR3: TGTGCCAGCAGTCCGCCGTTTGGGACAAACATTCAGTACTTC. Residues: CASSPPFGTNIQYF.

This clonotype was picked up a small number of times. CDR3 in DNA: TGTGCCAGCACCCTTCGGGGTAGCCAGGGCAATGAGCAGTTCTTC. Translated: CASTLRGSQGNEQFF. This chain connects TRBV7-2 to TRBJ2-1, with D perhaps matching TRBD1 or TRBD2 (5 bases each). The germline gives CDR1 SGHTA, CDR2 FQGNSA. V was pared by 7 bases and J by 6 bases, with 19 bases between. The CDR3 contains 15 residues.

The chain combines TRBV12-5 with TRBJ2-1; a weak D match, TRBD2 (7 bases). This CDR3 contains 15 residues. Germline V gives CDR1 LGHNT, CDR2 FRNRAP. Trimming took 1 base from V and 4 from J, leaving 11 bases between them. In DNA, the CDR3 is TGTGCTAGTGGTTTGGGGCGGGGGCCTTACAATGAGCAGTTCTTC. It codes for CASGLGRGPYNEQFF.

The rearrangement links TRBV5-5 to TRBJ2-6; possibly TRBD1 or TRBD2 for D (6 bases each). CDR3 size: 17 residues. CDR1 and CDR2 from the germline V gene are SGHKS and YYEKEE (reference sequence). V was clipped by 0 bases and J by 3 bases, with 13 bases between them. CDR3: CASSLEWGALGANVLTF. CDR3 DNA: TGTGCCAGCAGCTTGGAGTGGGGGGCGCTTGGGGCCAACGTCCTGACTTTC.

This clonotype was recorded a few times. This chain connects TRBV7-2 to TRBJ1-2, with D possibly TRBD1 on 5 matching bases. Germline assignment: CDR1 SGHTA and CDR2 FQGNSA. Trimming shortened V by 3 bases and J by 7 bases, and 15 bases separated the two germline ends. This CDR3 has 14 residues. CDR3 sequence: CASSFRGAEGGYTF. CDR3 coding DNA: TGTGCCAGCAGCTTTAGGGGCGCTGAGGGTGGCTACACCTTC.

The gene calls are TRBV7-9 and TRBJ2-5; D gene unclear. Germline values: CDR1 SEHNR, CDR2 FQNEAQ (reference sequence). With 4 bases removed from V and 8 bases from J, the gap between germline ends came to 14 bases. The CDR3 extends over 13 amino acids. The chain's CDR3 is CASSSQDWDTQYF. The DNA for the CDR3 is TGTGCCAGCAGCTCCCAAGATTGGGATACCCAGTACTTC.

CDR3 loop: CASSPQDRGIPSTDTQYF. In DNA, the CDR3 is TGTGCCAGCAGCCCACAGGACCGAGGGATTCCTAGCACAGATACGCAGTATTTT. The V gene is TRBV7-6, the J gene TRBJ2-3; D is perhaps TRBD1 or TRBD2 (5 bases each). Between the trimmed V and J ends, which lost 5 bases and 0 bases, there was a span of 21 bases. CDR3 length: 18 amino acids. Germline lookup yields CDR1 SGHVS and CDR2 FNYEAQ.

This chain connects TRBV11-2 to TRBJ2-1; D remains ambiguous. Germline V gene data show CDR1 as SGHAT and CDR2 as FQNNGV. V lost 3 bases to trimming and J lost 10 bases, with 19 bases between them. The CDR3 totals 15 residues. For the CDR3, the DNA is TGTGCCAGCAGCTTCTTCGGAACCTCCTCTGGAGAGCAGTTCTTC. Its translation: CASSFFGTSSGEQFF.

This clonotype has a count of ten or more. The CDR3 DNA sequence: TGTGCCAGCAGCTTAGATGTAGGGAGCTCCTACGAGCAGTACTTC. Protein product: CASSLDVGSSYEQYF. This chain connects TRBV7-2 to TRBJ2-7; D might be TRBD2 (5 bases). This CDR3 is 15 amino acids long. CDR1 and CDR2 from the germline V gene are SGHTA and FQGNSA. Trimming removed 1 base at V and 0 bases at J, with 10 bases between.

The V and J genes are TRBV7-2 and TRBJ1-3, with D perhaps matching TRBD1 (5 bases). The CDR3 extends over 18 amino acids. Trimming removed 8 bases at V and 1 base at J, with 24 bases between. Per germline, CDR1 SGHTA and CDR2 FQGNSA. In DNA form, the CDR3 reads TGTGCCAGCTCATCCCTGGCAGGGTGGGCTCTATCTGGAAACACCATATATTTT. It yields the protein CASSSLAGWALSGNTIYF.